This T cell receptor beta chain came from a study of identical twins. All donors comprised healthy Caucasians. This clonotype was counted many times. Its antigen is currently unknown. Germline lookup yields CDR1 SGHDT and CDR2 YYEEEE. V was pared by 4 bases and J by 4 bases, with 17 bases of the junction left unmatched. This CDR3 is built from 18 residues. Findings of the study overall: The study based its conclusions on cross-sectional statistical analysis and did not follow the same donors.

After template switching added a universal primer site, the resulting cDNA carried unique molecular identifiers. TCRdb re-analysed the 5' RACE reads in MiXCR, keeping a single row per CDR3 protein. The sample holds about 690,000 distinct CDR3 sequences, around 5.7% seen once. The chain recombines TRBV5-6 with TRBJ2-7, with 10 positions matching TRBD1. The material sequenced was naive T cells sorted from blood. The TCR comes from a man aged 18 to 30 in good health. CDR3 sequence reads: CASSGGQGTYHDLYEQYF. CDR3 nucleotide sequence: TGTGCCAGCAGCGGGGGACAGGGGACGTACCATGATCTTTACGAGCAGTACTTC.